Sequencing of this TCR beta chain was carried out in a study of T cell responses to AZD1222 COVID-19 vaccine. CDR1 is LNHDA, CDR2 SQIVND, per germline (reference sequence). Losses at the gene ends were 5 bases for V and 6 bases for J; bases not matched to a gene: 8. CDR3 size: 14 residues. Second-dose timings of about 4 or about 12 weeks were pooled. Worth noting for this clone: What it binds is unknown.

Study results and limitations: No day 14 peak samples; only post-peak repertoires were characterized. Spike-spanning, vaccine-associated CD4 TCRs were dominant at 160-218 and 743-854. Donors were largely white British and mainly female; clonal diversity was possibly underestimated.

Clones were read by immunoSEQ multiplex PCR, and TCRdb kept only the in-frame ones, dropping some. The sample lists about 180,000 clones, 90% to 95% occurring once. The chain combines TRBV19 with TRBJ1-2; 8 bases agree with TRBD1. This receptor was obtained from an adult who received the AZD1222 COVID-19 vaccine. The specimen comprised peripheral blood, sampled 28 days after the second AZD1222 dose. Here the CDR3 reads CASSVQGAGNGYTF. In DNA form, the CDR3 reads TGTGCCAGTAGTGTCCAGGGGGCTGGAAATGGCTACACCTTC.